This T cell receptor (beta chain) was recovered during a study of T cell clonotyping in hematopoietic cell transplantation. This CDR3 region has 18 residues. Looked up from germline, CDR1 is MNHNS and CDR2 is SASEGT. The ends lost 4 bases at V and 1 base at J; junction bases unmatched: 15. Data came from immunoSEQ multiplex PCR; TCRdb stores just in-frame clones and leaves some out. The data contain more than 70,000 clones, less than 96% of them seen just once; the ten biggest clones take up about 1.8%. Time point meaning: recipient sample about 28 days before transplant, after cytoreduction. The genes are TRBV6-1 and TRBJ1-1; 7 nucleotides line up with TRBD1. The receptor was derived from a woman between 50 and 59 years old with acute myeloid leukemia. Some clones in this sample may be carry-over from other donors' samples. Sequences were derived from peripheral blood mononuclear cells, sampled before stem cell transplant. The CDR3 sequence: CASSGTGPQNRRNTEAFF. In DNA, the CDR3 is TGTGCCAGCAGTGGGACAGGACCCCAGAATAGGAGGAACACTGAAGCTTTCTTT.